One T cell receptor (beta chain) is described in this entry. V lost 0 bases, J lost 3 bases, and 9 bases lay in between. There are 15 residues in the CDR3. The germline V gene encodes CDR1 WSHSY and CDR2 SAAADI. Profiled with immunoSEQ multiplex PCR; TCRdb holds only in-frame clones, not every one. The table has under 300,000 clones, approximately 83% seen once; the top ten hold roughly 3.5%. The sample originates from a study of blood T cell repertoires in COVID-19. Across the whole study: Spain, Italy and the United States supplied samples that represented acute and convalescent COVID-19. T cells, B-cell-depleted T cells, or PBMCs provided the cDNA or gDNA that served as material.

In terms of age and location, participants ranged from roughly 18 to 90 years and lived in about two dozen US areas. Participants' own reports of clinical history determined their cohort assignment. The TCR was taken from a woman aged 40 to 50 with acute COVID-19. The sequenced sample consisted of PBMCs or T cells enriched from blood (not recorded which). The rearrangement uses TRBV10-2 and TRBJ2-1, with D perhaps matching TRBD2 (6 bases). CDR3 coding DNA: TGCGCCAGCAGTGAGTCTCCTAGCGACTACAATGAGCAGTTCTTC. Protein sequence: CASSESPSDYNEQFF.